One sample yielded the 2 T cell receptor beta chains listed below, sequenced in a study of OX40 agonist ivuxolimab in advanced cancers. Some clones are missing from TCRdb's copy, which holds only in-frame ones; the method was immunoSEQ multiplex PCR. Of around 71,000 clones in the sample, roughly 80% were seen once. The sequences come from CD4+ or CD8+ T cells sorted from blood, collected in a trial of the OX40 agonist ivuxolimab. These receptors all come from an adult with an advanced solid tumor such as melanoma, head and neck, liver or kidney cancer.

V usage is TRBV15 and J usage is TRBJ1-1, with D perhaps matching TRBD1 (5 bases). Germline V CDR1 and CDR2: LNHNV, YYDKDF (reference sequence). The CDR3 consists of 15 residues. Trimming took off 1 base at V and 5 bases at J, with 14 bases between the two ends. In DNA form, the CDR3 reads TGTGCCACCAGCAGAGGACAGCGTGGGGGAACTGAAGCTTTCTTT. Its protein product is CATSRGQRGGTEAFF.

V usage is TRBV7-2 and J usage is TRBJ2-7; 7 positions agree with TRBD1. Germline V CDR1 and CDR2: SGHTA, FQGNSA. CDR3 size: 14 residues. V lost 5 bases to trimming and J lost 2 bases; unmatched junction nucleotides: 6. CDR3 bases: TGTGCCAGCAGCCGGGACAGATCTACCTACGAGCAGTACTTC. Translating it yields CASSRDRSTYEQYF.